This TCR beta chain was profiled in a study of T-cell reconstitution after alpha-beta-depleted transplantation in children (dated by TCRdb to the mid-2010s). A note on the overall study: Using TCR repertoire profiling, the study quantitatively followed how T-cell immune reconstitution unfolded in children after TCRalphabeta/CD19-depleted allogeneic hematopoietic cell transplantation.

CDR1 and CDR2 (DFQATT, SNEGSKA) derive from the germline V gene (reference sequence). V is reduced by 5 bases and J by 4 bases, leaving a spacing of 14 bases between them. The CDR3 runs 13 amino acids, cysteine and phenylalanine included. CDR3 DNA is the only sequence kept; it has 39 bases, read in frame from the first base. Receptor libraries were prepared by PCR. The sequencer listed for this sample is Illumina HiSeq 2500. TCR library preparation used molecular barcoding, with unique molecular identifiers applied to normalize quantification of the TCRbeta repertoire. Clones were called with MiXCR by TCRdb after fastp trimmed the public reads at Q25, and only in-frame beta chains were retained. Under each unique CDR3 protein, matching rows form one entry showing the most common genes and DNA. Recorded for this sample are some 240,000 distinct CDR3 sequences; about 8.8% of them occurred a single time. The leading ten clones occupy 5.1% of the sample.

With respect to this clonotype: Its antigen is currently not known. Base qualities were left out, and no much larger clone turns up one base away.

The sequence links TRBV20-1 to TRBJ1-1; D gene: possibly TRBD1, on 6 matching bases. Sample: PBMCs from the stem cell graft donor, taken from the stem cell graft. This receptor was taken from a human donor who donated a stem cell graft to a child with SCID. The CDR3 here reads CSASKTGGTEAFF. The DNA is TGCAGTGCTTCTAAGACAGGCGGCACTGAAGCTTTCTTT.